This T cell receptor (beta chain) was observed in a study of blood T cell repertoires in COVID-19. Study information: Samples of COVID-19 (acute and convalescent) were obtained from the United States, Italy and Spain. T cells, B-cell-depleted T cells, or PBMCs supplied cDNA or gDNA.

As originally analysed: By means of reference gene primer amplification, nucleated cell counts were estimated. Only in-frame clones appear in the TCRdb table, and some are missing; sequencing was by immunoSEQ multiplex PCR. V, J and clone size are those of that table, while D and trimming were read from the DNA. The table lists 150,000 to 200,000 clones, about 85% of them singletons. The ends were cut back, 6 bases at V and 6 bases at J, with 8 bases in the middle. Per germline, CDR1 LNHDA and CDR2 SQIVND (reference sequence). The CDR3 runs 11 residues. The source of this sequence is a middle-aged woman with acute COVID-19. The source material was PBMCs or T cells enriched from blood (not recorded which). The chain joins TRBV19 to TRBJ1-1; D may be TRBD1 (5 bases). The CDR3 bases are TGTGCCAGTAGAGGGACTGCTGAAGCTTTCTTT. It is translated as CASRGTAEAFF.